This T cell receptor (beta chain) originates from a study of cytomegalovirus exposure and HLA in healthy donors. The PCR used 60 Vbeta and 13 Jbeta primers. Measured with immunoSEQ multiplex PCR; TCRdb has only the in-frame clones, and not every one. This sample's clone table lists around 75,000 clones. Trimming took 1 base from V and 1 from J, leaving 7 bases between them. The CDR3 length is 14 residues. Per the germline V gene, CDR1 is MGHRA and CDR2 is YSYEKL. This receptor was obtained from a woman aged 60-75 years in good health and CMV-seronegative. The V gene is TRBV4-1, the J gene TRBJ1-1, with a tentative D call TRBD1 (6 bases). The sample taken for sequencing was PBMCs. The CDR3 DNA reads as TGCGCCAGCAGCCAAGCGGGACAGAACACTGAAGCTTTCTTT. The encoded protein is CASSQAGQNTEAFF.